The present TCR beta chain was sequenced within a study of shared clonotypes between healthy human individuals. Only a few counts were recorded for this clone. Some clones are missing from TCRdb's copy, which holds only in-frame ones; the method was immunoSEQ multiplex PCR. The sample holds just under 350,000 clones, around 70% seen once. The V and J ends lost 5 bases and 4 bases respectively, with 21 bases between them. The CDR3 extends over 16 amino acids. Germline lookup yields CDR1 SGHAT and CDR2 FQNNGV. Sequenced material: memory CD4+ T cells sorted from blood. Subset defined: CD45RA-negative fraction. V usage is TRBV11-2 and J usage is TRBJ2-7, with D possibly matching TRBD1 (6 bases). This TCR was recovered from a man aged 25-45 years in good health. CDR3 DNA sequence: TGTGCCAGCAGCAAATCCCCCAGGGGAAATTCTTACGAGCAGTACTTC. Its translation: CASSKSPRGNSYEQYF.